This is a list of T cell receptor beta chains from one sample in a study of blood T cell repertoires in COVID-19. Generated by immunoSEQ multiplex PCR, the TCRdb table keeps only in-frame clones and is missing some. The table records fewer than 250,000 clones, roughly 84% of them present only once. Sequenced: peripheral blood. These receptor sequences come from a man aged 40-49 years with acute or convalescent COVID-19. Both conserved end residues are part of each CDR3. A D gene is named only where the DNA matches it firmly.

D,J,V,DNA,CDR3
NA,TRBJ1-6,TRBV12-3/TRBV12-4,TGTGCCAGCAGTTACGGCAGGTGGTCACCCCTCCACTTT,CASSYGRWSPLHF
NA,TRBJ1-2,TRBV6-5,TGTGCCAGCAGTTACAACTACGTGGGGGGGCGAAGTGGCTACACCTTC,CASSYNYVGGRSGYTF
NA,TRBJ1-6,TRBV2,TGTGCCAGCAGTGAAGCGCGCGGGAGGAATTCACCCCTCCACTTT,CASSEARGRNSPLHF
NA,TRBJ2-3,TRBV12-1,TGTGCCAGCAGCCCCTACCGCGGGACTAGCGGGGGGGCCGTAGATACGCAGTATTTT,CASSPYRGTSGGAVDTQYF
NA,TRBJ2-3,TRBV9,TGTGCCAGCAGCGCAACCGTAGGGGGGGGGCCGTTTACGCAGTATTTT,CASSATVGGGPFTQYF
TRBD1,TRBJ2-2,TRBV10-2,TGCGCCGGTGGTCCAGTGGGACAGGGGGGCTTCACCGGGGAGCTGTTTTTT,CAGGPVGQGGFTGELFF
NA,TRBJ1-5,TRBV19,TGTGCCAGTAACAGAGATAGCAATCAGCCCCAGCATTTT,CASNRDSNQPQHF
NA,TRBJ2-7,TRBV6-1,TGTGCCAGCAGTGAAGAGGGAGACGGGTACGAGCAGTACTTC,CASSEEGDGYEQYF
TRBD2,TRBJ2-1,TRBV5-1,TGCGCCAGCAGACTCGGGGGGGCCTACAATGAGCAGTTCTTC,CASRLGGAYNEQFF
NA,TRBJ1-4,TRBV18,TGTGCCAGCTCACCAGGTGGGGGAGGAAAACTGTTTTTT,CASSPGGGGKLFF